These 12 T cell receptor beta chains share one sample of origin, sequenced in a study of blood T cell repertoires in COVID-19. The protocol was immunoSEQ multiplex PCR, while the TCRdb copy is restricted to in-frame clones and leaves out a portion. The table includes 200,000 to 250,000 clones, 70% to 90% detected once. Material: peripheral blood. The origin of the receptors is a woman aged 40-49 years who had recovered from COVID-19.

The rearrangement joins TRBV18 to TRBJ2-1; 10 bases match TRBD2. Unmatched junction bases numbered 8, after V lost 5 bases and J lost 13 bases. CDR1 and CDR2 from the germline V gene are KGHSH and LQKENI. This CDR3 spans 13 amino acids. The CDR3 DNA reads TGTGCCAGCTCATCGGGACTAGCGTGGTATCAGTTCTTC. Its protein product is CASSSGLAWYQFF.

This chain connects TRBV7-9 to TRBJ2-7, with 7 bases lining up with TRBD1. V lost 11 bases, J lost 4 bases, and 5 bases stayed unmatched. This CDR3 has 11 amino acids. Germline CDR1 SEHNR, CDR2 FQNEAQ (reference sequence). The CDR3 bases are TGTGCCGTACAGGGGACATACGAGCAGTACTTC. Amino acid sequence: CAVQGTYEQYF.

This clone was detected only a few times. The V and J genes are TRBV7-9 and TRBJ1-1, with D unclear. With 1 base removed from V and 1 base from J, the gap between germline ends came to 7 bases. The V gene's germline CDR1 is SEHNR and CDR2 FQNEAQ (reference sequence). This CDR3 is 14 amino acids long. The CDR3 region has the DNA TGTGCCAGCAGCTTAGGTGGCAGGAACACTGAAGCTTTCTTT. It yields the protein CASSLGGRNTEAFF.

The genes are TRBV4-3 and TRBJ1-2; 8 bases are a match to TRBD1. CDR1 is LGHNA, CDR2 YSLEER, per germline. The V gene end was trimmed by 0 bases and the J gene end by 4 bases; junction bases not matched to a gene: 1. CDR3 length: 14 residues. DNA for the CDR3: TGCGCCAGCAGCCAAGACAGGGGGCTCTATGGCTACACCTTC. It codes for CASSQDRGLYGYTF.

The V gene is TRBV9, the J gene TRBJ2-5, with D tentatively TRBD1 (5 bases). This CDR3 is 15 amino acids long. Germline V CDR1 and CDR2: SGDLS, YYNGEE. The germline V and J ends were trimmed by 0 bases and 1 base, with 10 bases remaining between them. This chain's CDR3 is CASSVGRQTQETQYF. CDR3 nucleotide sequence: TGTGCCAGCAGCGTAGGTCGACAGACCCAAGAGACCCAGTACTTC.

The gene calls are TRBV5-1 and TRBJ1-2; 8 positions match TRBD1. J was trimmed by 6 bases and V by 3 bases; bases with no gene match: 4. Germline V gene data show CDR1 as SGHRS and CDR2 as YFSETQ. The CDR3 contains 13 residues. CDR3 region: CASSSPGGDGYTF. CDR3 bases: TGCGCCAGCAGCTCCCCAGGGGGCGATGGCTACACCTTC.

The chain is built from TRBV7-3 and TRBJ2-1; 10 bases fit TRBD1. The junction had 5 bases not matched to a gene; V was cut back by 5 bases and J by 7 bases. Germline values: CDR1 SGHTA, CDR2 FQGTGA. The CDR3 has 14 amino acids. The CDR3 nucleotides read TGTGCCAGCAGCGACAGGGGGCAGACGAATGAGCAGTTCTTC. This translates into CASSDRGQTNEQFF.

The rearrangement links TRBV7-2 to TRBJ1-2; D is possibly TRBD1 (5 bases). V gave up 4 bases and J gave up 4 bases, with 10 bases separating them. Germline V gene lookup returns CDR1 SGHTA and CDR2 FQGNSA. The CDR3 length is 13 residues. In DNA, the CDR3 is TGTGCCAGCAGCTGGCAGGGAACCTATGGCTACACCTTC. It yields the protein CASSWQGTYGYTF. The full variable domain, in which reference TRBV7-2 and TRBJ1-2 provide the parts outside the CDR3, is GAGVSQSPSNKVTEKGKDVELRCDPISGHTALYWYRQSLGQGLEFLIYFQGNSAPDKSGLPSDRFSAERTGGSVSTLTIQRTQQEDSAVYLCASSWQGTYGYTFGSGTRLTVV.

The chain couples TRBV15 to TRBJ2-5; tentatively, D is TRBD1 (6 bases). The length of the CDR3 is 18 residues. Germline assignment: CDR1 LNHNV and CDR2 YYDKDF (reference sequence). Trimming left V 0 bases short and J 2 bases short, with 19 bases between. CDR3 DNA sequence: TGTGCCACCAGCAGAGATTTTGCCCGGACAGCGTTACAAGAGACCCAGTACTTC. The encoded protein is CATSRDFARTALQETQYF.

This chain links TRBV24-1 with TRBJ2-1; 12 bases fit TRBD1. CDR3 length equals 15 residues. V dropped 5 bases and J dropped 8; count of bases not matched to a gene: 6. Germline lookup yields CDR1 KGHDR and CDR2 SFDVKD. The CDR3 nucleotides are TGTGCCACCAGTGGTTGGGACAGGGGGCCCCATGAGCAGTTCTTC. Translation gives CATSGWDRGPHEQFF.

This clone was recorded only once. CDR3 protein: CASSPSDRGYGYTF. In DNA, the CDR3 is TGTGCCAGCAGCCCGTCGGACAGGGGCTATGGCTACACCTTC. The J gene is TRBJ1-2, the V gene TRBV7-3; TRBD1 aligns across 9 bases. V shed 5 bases and J 4 bases; nucleotides not matched to a gene: 5. Germline CDR1 is SGHTA and CDR2 is FQGTGA. The CDR3 has 14 residues.

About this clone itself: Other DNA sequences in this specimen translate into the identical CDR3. Here the CDR3 reads CATSGGTSGRANTGELFF. The CDR3 coding sequence is TGTGCCACCAGTGGCGGGACTAGCGGGAGGGCGAACACCGGGGAGCTGTTTTTT. The V and J genes are TRBV24-1 and TRBJ2-2; 16 bases align to TRBD2. V lost 5 bases, J lost 0 bases, and 2 bases stayed unmatched. This CDR3 has 18 residues. CDR1 is KGHDR and CDR2 is SFDVKD in the germline V gene.